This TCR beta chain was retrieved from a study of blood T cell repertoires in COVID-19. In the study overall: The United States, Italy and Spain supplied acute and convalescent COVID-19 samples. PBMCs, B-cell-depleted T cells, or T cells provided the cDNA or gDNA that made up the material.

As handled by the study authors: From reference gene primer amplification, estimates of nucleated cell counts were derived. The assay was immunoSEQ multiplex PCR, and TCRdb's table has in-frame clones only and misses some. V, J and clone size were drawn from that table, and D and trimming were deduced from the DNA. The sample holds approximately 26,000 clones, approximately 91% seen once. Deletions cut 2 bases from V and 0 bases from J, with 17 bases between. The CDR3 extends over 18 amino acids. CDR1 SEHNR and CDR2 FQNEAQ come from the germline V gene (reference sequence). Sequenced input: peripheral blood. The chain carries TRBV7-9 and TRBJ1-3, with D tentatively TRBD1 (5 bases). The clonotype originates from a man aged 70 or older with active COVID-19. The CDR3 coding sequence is TGTGCCAGCAGCTTATCGGCAGCCCACAGGTCCTCTGGAAACACCATATATTTT. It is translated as CASSLSAAHRSSGNTIYF.